This T cell receptor beta chain was recorded in a study of early T cells in non-severe SARS-CoV-2 infection. Per the germline V gene, CDR1 is SEHNR and CDR2 is FQNEAQ (reference sequence). Trimming cost V 6 bases and J 9 bases, with 15 bases left between them. This CDR3 contains 13 residues. General study results and limits: Missing private and CD4 specificities, VDJdb matching favored anti-spike CD8 responses.

Attachment of unique molecular identifiers to individual cDNA molecules was performed. Using its own MiXCR run on the 5' RACE reads, TCRdb lists one record per CDR3 protein. The table has about 64,000 distinct CDR3 sequences, over 4% seen once. With regard to this clonotype: Its matching antigen is unknown.

This TCR derives from an adult who was a healthcare worker with PCR-confirmed SARS-CoV-2 infection or an uninfected control (not recorded which). The V and J genes are TRBV7-9 and TRBJ2-4, with D hard to call. Input material: whole blood. CDR3 loop: CASREDGWGIQYF. The CDR3 DNA reads TGTGCCAGCAGAGAGGACGGTTGGGGCATTCAGTACTTC.